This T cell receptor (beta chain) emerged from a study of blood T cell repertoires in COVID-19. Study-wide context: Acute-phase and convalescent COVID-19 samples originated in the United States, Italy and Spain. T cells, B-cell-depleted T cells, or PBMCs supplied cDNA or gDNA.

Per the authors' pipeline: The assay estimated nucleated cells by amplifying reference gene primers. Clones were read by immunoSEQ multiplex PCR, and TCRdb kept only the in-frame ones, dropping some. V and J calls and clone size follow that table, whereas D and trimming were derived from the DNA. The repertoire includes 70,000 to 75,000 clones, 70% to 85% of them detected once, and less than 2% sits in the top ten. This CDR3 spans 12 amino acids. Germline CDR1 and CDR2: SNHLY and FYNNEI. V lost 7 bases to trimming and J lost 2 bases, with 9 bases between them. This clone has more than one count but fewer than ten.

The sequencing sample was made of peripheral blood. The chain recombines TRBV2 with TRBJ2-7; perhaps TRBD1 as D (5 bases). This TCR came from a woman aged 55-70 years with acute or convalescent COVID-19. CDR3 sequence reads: CASTQGTYEQYF. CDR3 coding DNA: TGTGCCAGCACCCAGGGTACCTACGAGCAGTACTTC.